This T cell receptor beta chain was found in a study of T cell responses to AZD1222 COVID-19 vaccine. Germline values: CDR1 SNHLY, CDR2 FYNNEI. J gave up 5 bases and V 5 bases, and 7 bases lay outside the gene matches. The CDR3 is 14 amino acids. The table came from immunoSEQ multiplex PCR; TCRdb's copy has only in-frame clones and leaves some out. There are more than 95,000 clones in the sample; 80% to 90% occur only once, and approximately 22% lies in the top ten. The receptor was isolated from an adult in good health. The specimen comprised peripheral blood, sampled on day 0 of AZD1222 vaccination. The chain joins TRBV2 to TRBJ1-1; 8 bases line up with TRBD1. CDR3: CASSSQGAWTEAFF. CDR3 DNA: TGTGCCAGCAGTTCGCAGGGGGCTTGGACTGAAGCTTTCTTT.